This T cell receptor (beta chain) is drawn from a study of blood T cell repertoires in COVID-19. At the level of the study: The samples span acute and convalescent COVID-19 from the United States, Italy and Spain.

CDR3 length: 15 residues. Germline V CDR1 and CDR2: MDHEN, SYDVKM. V was clipped by 3 bases and J by 16 bases, with 22 bases between them. In the original analysis: Nucleated cell counts were estimated from reference gene primer amplification. Profiled with immunoSEQ multiplex PCR; TCRdb holds only in-frame clones, not every one. V and J calls and clone size are copied from that table; D and trimming were computed from the DNA. The table has some 170,000 clones, approximately 90% seen once. The sequence came from a woman in her 70s with COVID-19, enrolled during active disease. What was sequenced was peripheral blood. The rearrangement joins TRBV28 to TRBJ1-6; D call uncertain. The chain's CDR3 is CASSFPPKFPRLLHF. The CDR3 nucleotides are TGTGCCAGCAGTTTTCCTCCCAAATTCCCCAGGTTACTCCACTTT.